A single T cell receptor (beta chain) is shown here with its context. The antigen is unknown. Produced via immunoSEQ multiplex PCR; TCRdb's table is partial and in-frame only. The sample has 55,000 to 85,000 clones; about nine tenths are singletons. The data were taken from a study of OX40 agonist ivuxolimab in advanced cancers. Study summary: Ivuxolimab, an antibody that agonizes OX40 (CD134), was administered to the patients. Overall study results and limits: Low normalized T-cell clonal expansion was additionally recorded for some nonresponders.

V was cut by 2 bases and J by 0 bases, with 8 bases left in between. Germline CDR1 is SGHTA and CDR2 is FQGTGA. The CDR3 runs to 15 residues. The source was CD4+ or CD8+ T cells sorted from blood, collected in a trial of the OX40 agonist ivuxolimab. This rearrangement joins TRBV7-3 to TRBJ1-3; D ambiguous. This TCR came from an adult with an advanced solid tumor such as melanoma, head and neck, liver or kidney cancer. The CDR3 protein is CASSLDPVSGNTIYF. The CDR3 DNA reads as TGTGCCAGCAGCTTAGATCCTGTCTCTGGAAACACCATATATTTT.